These 28 T cell receptor beta chains came from one sample sequenced in a study of vaccination effects on CD4 cells after COVID-19 (dated by TCRdb to 2022 to 2024). Their recognized antigens are unknown. The library was generated by the immunoSEQ multiplex PCR assay. Sourced from immuneACCESS, this table was stored by TCRdb with only in-frame sequences that have V and J called. A share of the clones is absent; for the studies checked, an unresolved V gene accounts for under half, and the remainder has no known explanation. The sample table records about 34,000 clones; 73% of these occur just once. The ten biggest clones cover roughly 33% of the sample. To identify antigen-specific CD4+ T cell clonotypes by their expansion, the ViraFEST assay first stimulated PBMC with viral peptide pools and then applied TCR sequencing. After less than 13 days of culture, CD4+ T cells were isolated with the EasySep CD4+ T cell isolation kit. PCR-confirmed SARS-CoV-2 infection had occurred in convalescent patients between March and December 2020, before the Alpha, Beta and Delta variants emerged in the United States.

The material sequenced was CD4+ T cells from PBMCs cultured with a peptide pool, taken before COVID-19 vaccination. These receptors originate from a human donor who had a prior SARS-CoV-2 infection.

This rearrangement joins TRBV6-5 to TRBJ2-1, with 8 nucleotides matching TRBD2. CDR1 and CDR2 (germline): MNHEY, SVGAGI. With 8 bases clipped from V and 4 bases from J, the junction kept 10 bases outside the gene matches. CDR3 length: 15 residues. The CDR3 nucleotides read TGTGCCAGCGGGATACTAGCGGTCTCGTACAATGAGCAGTTCTTC. This codes for CASGILAVSYNEQFF.

The J gene is TRBJ1-1, the V gene TRBV18, with TRBD1 matching 9 bases. This CDR3 has 14 amino acids. Trimming cost V 6 bases and J 5 bases; bases outside gene matches: 7. CDR1 is KGHSH, CDR2 LQKENI, per germline. The CDR3 spells CASSRGQGSTEAFF. The CDR3 bases are TGTGCCAGCTCCCGGGGACAGGGTTCGACTGAAGCTTTCTTT.

CDR3 nucleotides: TGTGCCAGCAGCTTATCGGGTCCCCGCTCCTACAATGAGCAGTTCTTC. This translates into CASSLSGPRSYNEQFF. This chain connects TRBV7-2 to TRBJ2-1; D not certain. The CDR3 length is 16 residues. The V end was cut by 2 bases, the J end by 0 bases, with 11 bases between. Germline-derived CDR1 and CDR2 are SGHTA and FQGNSA.

The chain employs TRBV5-5 and TRBJ2-1; perhaps TRBD2 as D (6 bases). Germline V gene sequence: CDR1 SGHKS, CDR2 YYEKEE (reference sequence). The CDR3 is made up of 15 amino acids. V was shortened by 1 base and J by 5 bases, with 13 bases between the two germline ends. In DNA form, the CDR3 reads TGTGCCAGCAGCTTGATGTGGAGGGAGGACAATGAGCAGTTCTTC. It is translated as CASSLMWREDNEQFF. The variable domain in full, completed from reference TRBV5-5 and TRBJ2-1, reads DAGVTQSPTHLIKTRGQQVTLRCSPISGHKSVSWYQQVLGQGPQFIFQYYEKEERGRGNFPDRFSARQFPNYSSELNVNALLLGDSALYLCASSLMWREDNEQFFGPGTRLTVL.

The chain employs TRBV5-8 and TRBJ1-2; 7 bases are a match to TRBD1. The CDR3 is made up of 16 amino acids. CDR1 and CDR2 (germline): SGHTS, YDEGEE. J lost 3 bases, V lost 2 bases, and 10 bases had no gene match. DNA of the CDR3: TGTGCCAGCAGCTTTAAAGTTGGCAGGGGGGACTATGGCTACACCTTC. Translating it yields CASSFKVGRGDYGYTF.

The genes are TRBV2 and TRBJ2-5; TRBD1 matches 7 bases. Looked up from germline, CDR1 is SNHLY and CDR2 is FYNNEI. This CDR3 spans 13 amino acids. Losses at the gene ends were 5 bases for V and 5 bases for J; bases not matched to a gene: 5. CDR3 DNA: TGTGCCAGCAGTTGGCAGGGGGTTGAGACCCAGTACTTC. Amino acids: CASSWQGVETQYF.

This clone was seen a handful of times. The J gene is TRBJ2-7, the V gene TRBV10-3; 10 nucleotides line up with TRBD1. J gave up 6 bases and V 6 bases, and 8 bases lay outside the gene matches. Germline V gene sequence: CDR1 ENHRY, CDR2 SYGVKD. The CDR3 length is 14 residues. CDR3 protein: CAIRERTGGLEQYF. The CDR3 DNA reads TGTGCCATCAGGGAAAGGACAGGGGGGCTCGAGCAGTACTTC.

The gene calls are TRBV18 and TRBJ2-4; D ambiguous. The CDR3 length is 15 residues. Deletions cut 3 bases from V and 3 bases from J, with 12 bases between. Per germline, CDR1 KGHSH and CDR2 LQKENI. The CDR3 region has the DNA TGTGCCAGCTCACCGGATTCGGTCAGCAAAAACATTCAGTACTTC. Protein: CASSPDSVSKNIQYF.

A single count supports this clone. The chain links TRBV7-2 to TRBJ2-1, with D unclear. The CDR3 totals 14 residues. Per the germline V gene, CDR1 is SGHTA and CDR2 is FQGNSA. The V and J ends lost 0 bases and 4 bases respectively, with 7 bases between them. As DNA, the CDR3 is TGTGCCAGCAGCTTAGCGTTCAAATACAATGAGCAGTTCTTC. It translates to CASSLAFKYNEQFF.

CDR3 residues: CASSEKPGSDAYEQYF. DNA of the CDR3: TGTGCCAGCAGTGAAAAACCCGGGTCCGACGCCTACGAGCAGTACTTC. The chain has TRBV6-1 and TRBJ2-7; D is uncertain. V was cut by 2 bases and J by 2 bases, with 16 bases left in between. CDR3 length equals 16 residues. The germline gives CDR1 MNHNS, CDR2 SASEGT.

This clone was picked up a small number of times. The gene calls are TRBV11-1 and TRBJ2-1, with D possibly being TRBD2 (6 bases). CDR3 length equals 14 residues. V was trimmed by 5 bases and J by 7 bases, leaving 15 bases between them. CDR1 SGHAT and CDR2 FQDESV come from the germline V gene (reference sequence). CDR3 protein: CASSDTRLVNEQFF. The CDR3 DNA sequence: TGTGCCAGCAGCGATACCAGACTAGTTAATGAGCAGTTCTTC.

The rearrangement joins TRBV11-2 to TRBJ2-2; 8 bases fit TRBD2. V trimming: 6 bases; J trimming: 1 base; junction bases outside the gene matches: 4. This CDR3 is built from 15 residues. Germline V gene sequence: CDR1 SGHAT, CDR2 FQNNGV. CDR3 nucleotides: TGTGCCAGCAGAATAAGCGGGAGGAACACCGGGGAGCTGTTTTTT. Its protein product is CASRISGRNTGELFF.

This rearrangement joins TRBV9 to TRBJ2-2; a possible D gene is TRBD2 (6 bases). Germline loops: CDR1 SGDLS, CDR2 YYNGEE. This CDR3 is 16 amino acids long. The V end was cut by 3 bases, the J end by 7 bases, with 19 bases between. CDR3 sequence: CASSALPGPRGGELFF. In nucleotides, the CDR3 is TGTGCCAGCAGCGCTCTACCGGGCCCGCGGGGCGGGGAGCTGTTTTTT.

The V call is TRBV18, the J call TRBJ2-7, with 10 bases identical to TRBD2. V shed 0 bases and J 5 bases; nucleotides not matched to a gene: 10. This CDR3 is 17 amino acids long. Germline V gene sequence: CDR1 KGHSH, CDR2 LQKENI. CDR3 nucleotides: TGTGCCAGCTCACCACCTCTAGCGGGGGCCCGATGGGACGAGCAGTACTTC. Protein sequence: CASSPPLAGARWDEQYF.

The chain links TRBV7-3 to TRBJ2-7; TRBD2 matches 13 bases. The CDR3 totals 18 residues. Germline CDR1 reads SGHTA; CDR2 reads FQGTGA. J gave up 2 bases and V 6 bases, and 13 bases lay outside the gene matches. CDR3 loop: CASSSTGTSGERTYEQYF. The DNA of the CDR3 is TGTGCCAGCAGTTCCACCGGGACTAGCGGGGAGAGGACCTACGAGCAGTACTTC.

V usage is TRBV19 and J usage is TRBJ1-5; no definite D call. CDR1 LNHDA and CDR2 SQIVND come from the germline V gene (reference sequence). This CDR3 is built from 14 residues. Deletions cut 1 base from V and 7 bases from J, with 11 bases between. The CDR3: CASSIVPGRQPQHF. CDR3 coding DNA: TGTGCCAGTAGTATAGTCCCTGGAAGACAGCCCCAGCATTTT. Using reference TRBV19 and TRBJ1-5 for the parts outside the CDR3, the full variable domain is DGGITQSPKYLFRKEGQNVTLSCEQNLNHDAMYWYRQDPGQGLRLIYYSQIVNDFQKGDIAEGYSVSREKKESFPLTVTSAQKNPTAFYLCASSIVPGRQPQHFGDGTRLSIL.

The chain employs TRBV28 and TRBJ2-7, with 10 bases aligning to TRBD2. Looked up from germline, CDR1 is MDHEN and CDR2 is SYDVKM. This CDR3 comprises 15 residues. V gave up 8 bases and J gave up 2 bases; unmatched junction bases: 9. The DNA of the CDR3 is TGTGCCAGCTCGACAGGAACTAGCGGGACCTACGAGCAGTACTTC. Its protein product is CASSTGTSGTYEQYF. Full variable domain (rest looked up from reference TRBV28 and TRBJ2-7): DVKVTQSSRYLVKRTGEKVFLECVQDMDHENMFWYRQDPGLGLRLIYFSYDVKMKEKGDIPEGYSVSREKKERFSLILESASTNQTSMYLCASSTGTSGTYEQYFGPGTRLTVT.

The genes are TRBV18 and TRBJ2-5, with 14 bases fitting TRBD2. With 5 bases clipped from V and 4 bases from J, the junction kept 9 bases outside the gene matches. The CDR3 loop spans 17 amino acids. From germline, CDR1 is KGHSH and CDR2 LQKENI. The CDR3 protein is CASSAGLAGAAGETQYF. The CDR3 region has the DNA TGTGCCAGCTCAGCGGGACTAGCGGGGGCCGCGGGAGAGACCCAGTACTTC.

V is TRBV10-3 and J is TRBJ2-1; D unresolved. The V and J ends lost 2 bases and 12 bases respectively, with 11 bases between them. Looked up from germline, CDR1 is ENHRY and CDR2 is SYGVKD. This CDR3 spans 12 amino acids. The CDR3 region is CAISEGTTGQFF. The CDR3 nucleotides are TGTGCCATCAGTGAGGGTACAACGGGGCAGTTCTTC.

This clone showed up just once. The chain employs TRBV19 and TRBJ2-3; possible D gene TRBD2, 5 bases. The CDR3 has 12 residues. Trimming removed 1 base from V and 8 bases from J, with 7 bases in between. Germline values: CDR1 LNHDA, CDR2 SQIVND (reference sequence). As DNA, the CDR3 is TGTGCCAGTAGTATAGCCGCGGGTACGCAGTATTTT. Translating gives CASSIAAGTQYF.

The chain links TRBV5-4 to TRBJ2-1; 8 nucleotides align to TRBD2. The CDR3 runs to 15 residues. With 0 bases clipped from V and 12 bases from J, the junction kept 11 bases outside the gene matches. Germline loops: CDR1 SGHNT, CDR2 YYREEE (reference sequence). The CDR3 loop reads CASSLDTGGGRRQFF. CDR3 DNA: TGTGCCAGCAGCTTGGATACGGGAGGGGGTCGGCGGCAGTTCTTC. Full variable domain (remainder filled in from reference TRBV5-4 and TRBJ2-1): ETGVTQSPTHLIKTRGQQVTLRCSSQSGHNTVSWYQQALGQGPQFIFQYYREEENGRGNFPPRFSGLQFPNYSSELNVNALELDDSALYLCASSLDTGGGRRQFFGPGTRLTVL.

This chain joins TRBV19 and TRBJ2-7; no definite D call. Germline values: CDR1 LNHDA, CDR2 SQIVND (reference sequence). V was cut by 7 bases and J by 7 bases, with 17 bases left in between. The length of the CDR3 is 13 residues. The CDR3 region is CASTLFLGAEQYF. The CDR3 DNA reads as TGTGCCAGTACCCTTTTTCTGGGCGCGGAGCAGTACTTC. Using reference TRBV19 and TRBJ2-7 for the parts outside the CDR3, the full variable domain is DGGITQSPKYLFRKEGQNVTLSCEQNLNHDAMYWYRQDPGQGLRLIYYSQIVNDFQKGDIAEGYSVSREKKESFPLTVTSAQKNPTAFYLCASTLFLGAEQYFGPGTRLTVT.

The genes are TRBV30 and TRBJ1-4, with 7 bases fitting TRBD1. The CDR3 consists of 15 residues. V gave up 0 bases and J gave up 6 bases; unmatched junction bases: 7. The germline gives CDR1 GTSNPN, CDR2 SVGIG (reference sequence). The DNA for the CDR3 is TGTGCCTGGAGTGTACAACACAGGGGAGATGAAAAACTGTTTTTT. It translates to CAWSVQHRGDEKLFF.

CDR3 loop: CASSQGERLASNEQFF. DNA of the CDR3: TGCGCCAGCAGCCAAGGGGAGAGGCTAGCGAGCAATGAGCAGTTCTTC. The rearrangement uses TRBV4-3 and TRBJ2-1, with TRBD2 as a possible D gene (6 bases). The V end lost 1 base, the J end lost 6 bases, and 16 bases lay between the germline ends. Germline V gene data show CDR1 as LGHNA and CDR2 as YSLEER. The CDR3 contains 16 residues.

The chain carries TRBV5-1 and TRBJ2-2; 10 bases map to TRBD2. Per the germline V gene, CDR1 is SGHRS and CDR2 is YFSETQ. Unmatched junction bases numbered 6, after V lost 0 bases and J lost 4 bases. CDR3 length: 17 residues. The CDR3 sequence: CASSLAASGSFTGELFF. As DNA, the CDR3 is TGCGCCAGCAGCTTGGCGGCTAGCGGGAGTTTCACCGGGGAGCTGTTTTTT.

The chain carries TRBV5-5 and TRBJ2-3; possible D gene TRBD2, 5 bases. The V end was cut by 2 bases, the J end by 0 bases, with 10 bases between. Germline lookup yields CDR1 SGHKS and CDR2 YYEKEE (reference sequence). CDR3 length equals 15 residues. CDR3 region: CASSFSRTSTDTQYF. In nucleotides, the CDR3 is TGTGCCAGCAGCTTTTCCCGGACTAGCACAGATACGCAGTATTTT.

This chain joins TRBV5-1 and TRBJ2-3; 9 bases fit TRBD2. After removal of 1 base from V and 6 bases from J, the junction contained 9 bases not matched to a gene. Germline loops: CDR1 SGHRS, CDR2 YFSETQ. The CDR3 loop spans 16 amino acids. The chain's CDR3 is CASSLLLAGDGDTQYF. DNA of the CDR3: TGCGCCAGCAGCTTGTTATTAGCGGGGGATGGGGATACGCAGTATTTT. The full variable domain, its missing parts supplied by reference TRBV5-1 and TRBJ2-3, is KAGVTQTPRYLIKTRGQQVTLSCSPISGHRSVSWYQQTPGQGLQFLFEYFSETQRNKGNFPGRFSGRQFSNSRSEMNVSTLELGDSALYLCASSLLLAGDGDTQYFGPGTRLTVL.

V usage is TRBV7-9 and J usage is TRBJ1-4; tentative D call: TRBD1 (5 bases). V was cut by 4 bases and J by 3 bases, with 15 bases left in between. From germline, CDR1 is SEHNR and CDR2 FQNEAQ (reference sequence). The CDR3 runs 16 residues. The CDR3 region is CASSSLLGGANEKLFF. In DNA form, the CDR3 reads TGTGCCAGCAGCTCTTTATTGGGGGGAGCTAATGAAAAACTGTTTTTT.